This TCR beta chain was observed in a study of T cell responses to AZD1222 COVID-19 vaccine. Second-dose groups at about 4 or about 12 weeks were pooled. Clones were read by immunoSEQ multiplex PCR, and TCRdb kept only the in-frame ones, dropping some. The data show about 110,000 clones, about nine tenths seen once. Of note for this clone: The antigen remains unidentified.

V was clipped by 6 bases and J by 5 bases, with 16 bases between them. The CDR3 is 14 residues long. The germline V gene has CDR1 LNHDA and CDR2 SQIVND (reference sequence). General study points: Possibly, clonal diversity was underestimated; donors were largely white British and included more females. At study baseline, merely six AZD1222 recipients were seropositive.

The starting material was peripheral blood, obtained 28 days after the second AZD1222 dose. The source is an adult who received the AZD1222 COVID-19 vaccine. The chain carries TRBV19 and TRBJ1-2; D remains ambiguous. CDR3 protein: CASRTGPLNYGYTF. The CDR3 nucleotides are TGTGCCAGTAGGACTGGACCGTTGAATTATGGCTACACCTTC.